Given below is one T cell receptor beta chain in context. This sample is drawn from a study of blood T cell repertoires in COVID-19. Source study methods: Amplification of reference gene primers provided the estimated nucleated cell counts. Assay used: immunoSEQ multiplex PCR; TCRdb lists only in-frame clones, some missing. V and J calls and clone size are as listed in that table; D and trimming were resolved from the DNA. The repertoire includes some 80,000 clones, roughly 80% of them detected once, and under 45% sits in the top ten. Germline CDR1 is SGHTA and CDR2 is FQGNSA. This CDR3 contains 12 residues. J lost 5 bases, V lost 6 bases, and 4 bases had no gene match.

The chain joins TRBV7-2 to TRBJ2-7; 7 positions agree with TRBD1. This clonotype originated in a woman in her 70s with acute or convalescent COVID-19. The sample consisted of peripheral blood. CDR3: CASRNQGDEQYF. The CDR3 DNA reads TGTGCCAGCAGGAACCAGGGGGACGAGCAGTACTTC.